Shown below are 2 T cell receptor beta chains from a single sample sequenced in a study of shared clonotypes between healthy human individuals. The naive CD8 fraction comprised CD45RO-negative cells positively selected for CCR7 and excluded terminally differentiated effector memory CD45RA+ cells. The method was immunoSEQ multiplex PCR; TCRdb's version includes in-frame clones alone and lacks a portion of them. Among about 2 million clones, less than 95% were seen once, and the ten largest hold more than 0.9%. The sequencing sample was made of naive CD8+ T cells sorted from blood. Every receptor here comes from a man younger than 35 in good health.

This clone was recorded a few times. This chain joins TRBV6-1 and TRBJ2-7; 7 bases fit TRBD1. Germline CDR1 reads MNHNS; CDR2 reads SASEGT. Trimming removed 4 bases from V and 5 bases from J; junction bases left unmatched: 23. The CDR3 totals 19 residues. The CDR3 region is CASSGHLRGRTGGEDEQYF. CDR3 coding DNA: TGTGCCAGCAGTGGCCACCTTAGGGGAAGGACAGGTGGAGAGGACGAGCAGTACTTC.

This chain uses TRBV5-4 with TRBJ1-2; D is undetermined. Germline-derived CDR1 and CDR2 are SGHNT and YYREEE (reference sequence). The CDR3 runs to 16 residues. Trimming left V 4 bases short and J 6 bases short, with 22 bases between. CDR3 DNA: TGTGCCAGCAGCAGGGTACCAGCGGAACTTACCCATGGCTACACCTTC. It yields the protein CASSRVPAELTHGYTF.